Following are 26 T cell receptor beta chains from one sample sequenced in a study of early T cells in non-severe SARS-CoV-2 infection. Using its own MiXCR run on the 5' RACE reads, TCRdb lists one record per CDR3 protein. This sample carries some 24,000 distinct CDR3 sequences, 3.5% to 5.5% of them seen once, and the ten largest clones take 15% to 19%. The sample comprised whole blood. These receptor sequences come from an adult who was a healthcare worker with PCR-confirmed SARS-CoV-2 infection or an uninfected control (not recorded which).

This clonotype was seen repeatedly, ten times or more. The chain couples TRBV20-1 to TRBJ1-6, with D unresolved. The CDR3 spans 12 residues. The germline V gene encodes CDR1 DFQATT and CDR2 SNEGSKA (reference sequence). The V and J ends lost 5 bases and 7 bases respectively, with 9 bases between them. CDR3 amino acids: CSARDKNSPLHF. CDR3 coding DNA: TGCAGTGCTCGCGACAAGAATTCACCCCTCCACTTT.

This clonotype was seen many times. The CDR3 sequence: CASSLVTTYNEQFF. In nucleotides, the CDR3 is TGTGCCAGCAGCTTAGTGACGACGTACAATGAGCAGTTCTTC. The V and J genes are TRBV11-2 and TRBJ2-1; D call uncertain. CDR3 length equals 14 residues. Germline CDR1 is SGHAT and CDR2 is FQNNGV. The ends were cut back, 1 base at V and 4 bases at J, with 8 bases in the middle.

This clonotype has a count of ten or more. CDR3 bases: TGTGCCAGCCATCCCGTAGGGAGCGTCGGCGACGAGCAGTACTTC. The encoded protein is CASHPVGSVGDEQYF. The chain couples TRBV6-5 to TRBJ2-7; D might be TRBD2 (5 bases). Trimming shortened V by 8 bases and J by 5 bases, and 22 bases separated the two germline ends. The CDR3 is 15 residues long. The germline gives CDR1 MNHEY, CDR2 SVGAGI.

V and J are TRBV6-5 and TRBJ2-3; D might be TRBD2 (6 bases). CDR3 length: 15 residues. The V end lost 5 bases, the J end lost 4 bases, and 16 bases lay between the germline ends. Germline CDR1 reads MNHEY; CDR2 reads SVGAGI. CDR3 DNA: TGTGCCAGCAGTCCACGGGGGAGCATGCCAGATACGCAGTATTTT. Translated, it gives CASSPRGSMPDTQYF.

Here the CDR3 reads CSARDETAGELFF. CDR3 nucleotide sequence: TGCAGTGCTAGAGATGAGACAGCCGGGGAGCTGTTTTTT. The rearrangement joins TRBV20-1 to TRBJ2-2; TRBD1 is a possible D gene (5 bases). The CDR3 sequence is 13 residues long. Germline CDR1 reads DFQATT; CDR2 reads SNEGSKA (reference sequence). Trimming took 0 bases from V and 6 from J, leaving 8 bases between them.

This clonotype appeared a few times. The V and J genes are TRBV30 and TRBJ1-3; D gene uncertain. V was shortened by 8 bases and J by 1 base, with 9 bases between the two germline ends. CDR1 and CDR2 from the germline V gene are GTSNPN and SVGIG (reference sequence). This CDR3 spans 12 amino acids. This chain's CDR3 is CASLPSGNTIYF. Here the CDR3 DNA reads TGTGCCAGCCTACCTTCTGGAAACACCATATATTTT. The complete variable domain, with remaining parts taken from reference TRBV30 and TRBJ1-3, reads SQTIHQWPATLVQPVGSPLSLECTVEGTSNPNLYWYRQAAGRGLQLLFYSVGIGQISSEVPQNLSASRPQDRQFILSSKKLLLSDSGFYLCASLPSGNTIYFGEGSWLTVV.

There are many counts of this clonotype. This chain's CDR3 is CASSVGSNTEAFF. The CDR3 nucleotides read TGTGCCAGCAGTGTAGGCAGCAACACTGAAGCTTTCTTT. This chain links TRBV25-1 with TRBJ1-1; D unclear. CDR3 length equals 13 residues. V lost 4 bases and J lost 2, with 8 bases in between. Germline CDR1 reads MGHDK; CDR2 reads SYGVNS.

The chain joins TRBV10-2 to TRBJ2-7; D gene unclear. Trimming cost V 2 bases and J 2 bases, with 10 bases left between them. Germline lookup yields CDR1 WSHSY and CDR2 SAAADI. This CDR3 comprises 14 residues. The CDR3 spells CASSETPRAYEQYF. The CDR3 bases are TGCGCCAGCAGTGAGACCCCACGGGCCTACGAGCAGTACTTC.

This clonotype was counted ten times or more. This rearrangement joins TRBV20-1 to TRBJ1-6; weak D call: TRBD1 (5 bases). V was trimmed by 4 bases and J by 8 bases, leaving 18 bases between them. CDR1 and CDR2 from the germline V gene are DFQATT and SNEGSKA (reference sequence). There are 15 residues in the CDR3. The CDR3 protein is CSATNGDSFDSPLHF. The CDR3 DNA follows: TGCAGTGCTACGAATGGGGACTCTTTCGATTCACCCCTCCACTTT.

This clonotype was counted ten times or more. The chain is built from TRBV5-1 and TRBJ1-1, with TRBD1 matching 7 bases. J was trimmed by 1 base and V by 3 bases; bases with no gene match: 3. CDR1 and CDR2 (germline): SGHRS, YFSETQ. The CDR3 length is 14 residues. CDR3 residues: CASSWGTANTEAFF. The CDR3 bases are TGCGCCAGCAGCTGGGGGACAGCGAACACTGAAGCTTTCTTT. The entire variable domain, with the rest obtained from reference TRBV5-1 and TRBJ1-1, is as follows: KAGVTQTPRYLIKTRGQQVTLSCSPISGHRSVSWYQQTPGQGLQFLFEYFSETQRNKGNFPGRFSGRQFSNSRSEMNVSTLELGDSALYLCASSWGTANTEAFFGQGTRLTVV.

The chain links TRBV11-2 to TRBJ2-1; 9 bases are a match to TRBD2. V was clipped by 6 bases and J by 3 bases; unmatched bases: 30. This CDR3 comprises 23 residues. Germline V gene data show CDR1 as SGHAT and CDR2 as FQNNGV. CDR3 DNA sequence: TGTGCCAGCAGTACTTGGAGGCTAGCGGGATTAGGCCCAGAGGGTCCCTTCTACAATGAGCAGTTCTTC. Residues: CASSTWRLAGLGPEGPFYNEQFF.

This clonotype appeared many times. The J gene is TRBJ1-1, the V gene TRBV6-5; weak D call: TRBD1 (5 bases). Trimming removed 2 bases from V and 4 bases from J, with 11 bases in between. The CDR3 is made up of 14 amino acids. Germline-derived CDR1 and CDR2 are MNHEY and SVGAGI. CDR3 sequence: CASSYGAVATEAFF. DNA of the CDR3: TGTGCCAGCAGTTACGGGGCGGTGGCCACTGAAGCTTTCTTT.

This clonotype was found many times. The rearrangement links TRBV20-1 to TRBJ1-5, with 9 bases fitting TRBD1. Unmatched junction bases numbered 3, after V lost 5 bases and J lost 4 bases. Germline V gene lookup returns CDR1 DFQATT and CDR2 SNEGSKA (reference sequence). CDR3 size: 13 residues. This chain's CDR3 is CSALGQGNQPQHF. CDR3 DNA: TGCAGTGCTCTGGGACAGGGAAATCAGCCCCAGCATTTT.

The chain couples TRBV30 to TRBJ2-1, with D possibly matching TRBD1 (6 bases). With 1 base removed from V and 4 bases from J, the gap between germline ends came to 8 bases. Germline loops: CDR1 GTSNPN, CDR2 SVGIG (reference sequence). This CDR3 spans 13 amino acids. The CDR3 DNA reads TGTGCCTGGAGTGGGACAGAATACAATGAGCAGTTCTTC. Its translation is CAWSGTEYNEQFF.

The CDR3 DNA follows: TGCAGCGTTGAGAAGGGGGCTGTGAACACTGAAGCTTTCTTT. This encodes CSVEKGAVNTEAFF. The rearrangement uses TRBV29-1 and TRBJ1-1, with 7 bases matching TRBD1. V shed 3 bases and J 0 bases; nucleotides not matched to a gene: 4. There are 14 residues in the CDR3. The germline gives CDR1 SQVTM, CDR2 ANQGSEA.

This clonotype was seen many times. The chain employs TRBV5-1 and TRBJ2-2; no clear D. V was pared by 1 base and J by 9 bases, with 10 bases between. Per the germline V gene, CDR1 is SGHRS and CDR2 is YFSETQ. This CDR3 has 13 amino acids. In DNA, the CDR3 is TGCGCCAGCAGCTTGACCCTAGTTAGGGAGCTGTTTTTT. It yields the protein CASSLTLVRELFF.

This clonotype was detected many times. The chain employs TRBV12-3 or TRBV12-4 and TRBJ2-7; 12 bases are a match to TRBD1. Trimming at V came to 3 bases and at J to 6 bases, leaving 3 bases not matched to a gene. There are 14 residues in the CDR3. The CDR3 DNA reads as TGTGCCAGCAGTTTCGGGACAGGGGGCTCCGAGCAGTACTTC. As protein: CASSFGTGGSEQYF.

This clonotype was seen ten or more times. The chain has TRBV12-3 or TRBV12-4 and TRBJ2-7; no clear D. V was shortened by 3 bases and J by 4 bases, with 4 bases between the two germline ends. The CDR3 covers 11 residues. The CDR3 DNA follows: TGTGCCAGCAGTTTTGGATACGAGCAGTACTTC. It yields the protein CASSFGYEQYF.

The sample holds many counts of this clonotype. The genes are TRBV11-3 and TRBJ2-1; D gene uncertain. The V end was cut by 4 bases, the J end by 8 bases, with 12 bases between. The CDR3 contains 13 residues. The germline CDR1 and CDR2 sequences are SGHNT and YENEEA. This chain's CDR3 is CASSSGLRDEQFF. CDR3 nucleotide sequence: TGTGCCAGCAGCTCGGGCCTCCGAGATGAGCAGTTCTTC.

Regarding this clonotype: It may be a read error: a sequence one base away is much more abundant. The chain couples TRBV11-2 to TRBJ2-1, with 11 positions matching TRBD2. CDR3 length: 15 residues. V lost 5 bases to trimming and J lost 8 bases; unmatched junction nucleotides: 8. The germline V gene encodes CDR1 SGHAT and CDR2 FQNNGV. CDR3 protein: CASSILAGVVDEQFF. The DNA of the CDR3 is TGTGCCAGCAGCATACTAGCGGGAGTCGTGGATGAGCAGTTCTTC. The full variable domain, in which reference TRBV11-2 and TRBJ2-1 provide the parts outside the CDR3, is EAGVAQSPRYKIIEKRQSVAFWCNPISGHATLYWYQQILGQGPKLLIQFQNNGVVDDSQLPKDRFSAERLKGVDSTLKIQPAKLEDSAVYLCASSILAGVVDEQFFGPGTRLTVL.

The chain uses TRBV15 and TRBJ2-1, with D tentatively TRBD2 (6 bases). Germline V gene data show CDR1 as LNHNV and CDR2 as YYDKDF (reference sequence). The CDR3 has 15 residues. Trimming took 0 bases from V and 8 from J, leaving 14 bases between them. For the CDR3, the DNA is TGTGCCACCAGCAGAGATCAGGGACTCCTGGATGAGCAGTTCTTC. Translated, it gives CATSRDQGLLDEQFF. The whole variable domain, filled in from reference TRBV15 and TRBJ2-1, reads DAMVIQNPRYQVTQFGKPVTLSCSQTLNHNVMYWYQQKSSQAPKLLFHYYDKDFNNEADTPDNFQSRRPNTSFCFLDIRSPGLGDTAMYLCATSRDQGLLDEQFFGPGTRLTVL.

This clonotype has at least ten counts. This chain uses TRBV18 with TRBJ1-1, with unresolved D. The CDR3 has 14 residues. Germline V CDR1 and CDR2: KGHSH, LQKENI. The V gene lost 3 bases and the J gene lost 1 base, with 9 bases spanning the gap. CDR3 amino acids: CASSPSNGNTEAFF. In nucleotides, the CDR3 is TGTGCCAGCTCACCTTCAAACGGGAACACTGAAGCTTTCTTT. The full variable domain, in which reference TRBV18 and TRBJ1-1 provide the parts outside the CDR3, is NAGVMQNPRHLVRRRGQEARLRCSPMKGHSHVYWYRQLPEEGLKFMVYLQKENIIDESGMPKERFSAEFPKEGPSILRIQQVVRGDSAAYFCASSPSNGNTEAFFGQGTRLTVV.

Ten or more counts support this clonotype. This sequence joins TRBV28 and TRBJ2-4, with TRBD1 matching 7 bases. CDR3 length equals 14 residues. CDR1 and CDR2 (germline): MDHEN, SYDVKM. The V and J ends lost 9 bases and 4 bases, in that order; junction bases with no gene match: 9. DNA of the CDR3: TGTGCCAGTGCTACTAGGGGGCCTAAAAACATTCAGTACTTC. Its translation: CASATRGPKNIQYF.

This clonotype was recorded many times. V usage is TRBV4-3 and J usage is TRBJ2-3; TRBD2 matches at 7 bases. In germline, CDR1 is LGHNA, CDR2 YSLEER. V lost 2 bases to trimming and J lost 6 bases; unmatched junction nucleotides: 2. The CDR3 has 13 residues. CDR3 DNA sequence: TGCGCCAGCAGCCAAACAGCGGGGGATACGCAGTATTTT. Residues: CASSQTAGDTQYF.

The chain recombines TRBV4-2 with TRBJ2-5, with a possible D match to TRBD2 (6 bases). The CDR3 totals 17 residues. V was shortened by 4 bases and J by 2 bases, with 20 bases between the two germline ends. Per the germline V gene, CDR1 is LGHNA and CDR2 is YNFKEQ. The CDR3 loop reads CASSPQGVAGRQETQYF. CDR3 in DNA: TGTGCCAGCAGCCCCCAGGGCGTGGCGGGGCGACAAGAGACCCAGTACTTC.

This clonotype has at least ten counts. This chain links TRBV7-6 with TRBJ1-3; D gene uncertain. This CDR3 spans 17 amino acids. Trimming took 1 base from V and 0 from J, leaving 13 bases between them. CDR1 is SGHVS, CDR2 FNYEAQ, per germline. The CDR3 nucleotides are TGTGCCAGCAGCTTAGGGGTACTCCCGAGCTCTGGAAACACCATATATTTT. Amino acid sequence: CASSLGVLPSSGNTIYF.